This T cell receptor (beta chain) was observed in a study of shared T cell receptors in the human thymus. The CDR3 runs 16 residues. V was clipped by 3 bases and J by 7 bases, with 22 bases between them. In germline, CDR1 is SGHTA, CDR2 FQGNSA. Here immunoSEQ multiplex PCR was the method, and the copy in TCRdb shows in-frame clones only, minus some. The sample yields approximately 760,000 clones, 70% to 90% seen once. This sample was shared with a second study, whose subject was human thymus T cells.

The chain links TRBV7-2 to TRBJ2-7, with a weak D call TRBD1 (6 bases). The clonotype originates from a girl less than two years old with a congenital heart defect. The sample comprised thymocytes. CDR3 sequence reads: CASSLDYQGIAGEQYF. The DNA of the CDR3 is TGTGCCAGCAGCTTGGATTATCAGGGGATCGCTGGGGAGCAGTACTTC. Together with reference TRBV7-2 and TRBJ2-7, the CDR3 gives the full variable domain: GAGVSQSPSNKVTEKGKDVELRCDPISGHTALYWYRQSLGQGLEFLIYFQGNSAPDKSGLPSDRFSAERTGGSVSTLTIQRTQQEDSAVYLCASSLDYQGIAGEQYFGPGTRLTVT.